These 14 T cell receptor beta chains originate from one sample sequenced in a study of a mutant IDH1 vaccine in newly diagnosed glioma. Method: immunoSEQ multiplex PCR; TCRdb's copy keeps in-frame clones and lacks some. The sample lists about 94,000 clones, around 92% occurring once. As for time point: week 47, end of study. Each vaccine dose was 300 ug of mutant IDH1 20-mer peptide, with topical imiquimod. Their antigens are not known. The sequences come from PBMCs, collected from a glioma patient whose treatment included an IDH1 peptide vaccine. The receptors originated from a woman between 45 and 65 years old with glioma.

The chain employs TRBV19 and TRBJ1-1, with D tentatively TRBD1 (5 bases). From germline, CDR1 is LNHDA and CDR2 SQIVND (reference sequence). This CDR3 has 13 amino acids. The germline V and J ends were trimmed by 4 bases and 1 base, with 7 bases remaining between them. Here the CDR3 DNA reads TGTGCCAGTAGTACGGACACGAACACTGAAGCTTTCTTT. Encoded protein: CASSTDTNTEAFF.

The V and J genes are TRBV19 and TRBJ2-1, with 12 bases identical to TRBD2. CDR1 and CDR2 from the germline V gene are LNHDA and SQIVND (reference sequence). V shed 7 bases, J shed 0 bases, and the junction held 4 bases outside the gene matches. This CDR3 is 16 amino acids long. CDR3 in DNA: TGTGCCAGTACTCCGACTAGCGGGAGCTCCTACAATGAGCAGTTCTTC. The encoded protein is CASTPTSGSSYNEQFF. Together with reference TRBV19 and TRBJ2-1, the CDR3 gives the full variable domain: DGGITQSPKYLFRKEGQNVTLSCEQNLNHDAMYWYRQDPGQGLRLIYYSQIVNDFQKGDIAEGYSVSREKKESFPLTVTSAQKNPTAFYLCASTPTSGSSYNEQFFGPGTRLTVL.

Note on this clone: Sequence at one end of the junction differs from germline and may be a read error. This chain links TRBV7-7 with TRBJ2-2; 10 positions agree with TRBD2. The length of the CDR3 is 17 residues. Germline CDR1 SSHAT, CDR2 FNYEAQ (reference sequence). CDR3 coding DNA: TGTGCTAGCAGCTTAGTCCCTAGCGGGAGGAACACCGGGGAGCTGTTTTTT. Translating gives CASSLVPSGRNTGELFF.

V and J are TRBV5-1 and TRBJ1-6, with a weak D call TRBD1 (6 bases). CDR1 SGHRS and CDR2 YFSETQ come from the germline V gene. V was cut by 3 bases and J by 7 bases, with 11 bases left in between. The CDR3 contains 14 residues. The CDR3 region has the DNA TGCGCCAGCAGCTCAGGACAGCAGAATTCACCCCTCCACTTT. It specifies CASSSGQQNSPLHF.

V is TRBV9 and J is TRBJ2-2; D is ambiguous. The CDR3 has 11 residues. CDR1 and CDR2 (germline): SGDLS, YYNGEE. V lost 3 bases to trimming and J lost 5 bases, with 2 bases between them. CDR3 protein: CASSATGELFF. CDR3 DNA sequence: TGTGCCAGCAGCGCAACCGGGGAGCTGTTTTTT.

The V gene is TRBV2, the J gene TRBJ2-7; D gene uncertain. The germline V gene encodes CDR1 SNHLY and CDR2 FYNNEI. The CDR3 has 15 amino acids. Between the trimmed V and J ends, which lost 4 bases and 3 bases, there was a span of 16 bases. The DNA for the CDR3 is TGTGCCAGCAGTGTCCTATTAAGCGAAAACTACGAGCAGTACTTC. This gives the protein CASSVLLSENYEQYF.

V usage is TRBV2 and J usage is TRBJ2-1, with 9 bases lining up with TRBD2. V was pared by 7 bases and J by 5 bases, with 9 bases of the junction left unmatched. Per germline, CDR1 SNHLY and CDR2 FYNNEI. CDR3 length: 15 amino acids. CDR3 in amino acids: CASTGAGGLNNEQFF. CDR3 bases: TGTGCCAGCACCGGAGCGGGAGGCCTAAACAATGAGCAGTTCTTC.

This chain links TRBV5-4 with TRBJ1-6; D perhaps matches TRBD1 (6 bases). This CDR3 has 14 amino acids. Germline V gene lookup returns CDR1 SGHNT and CDR2 YYREEE (reference sequence). Trimming shortened V by 3 bases and J by 8 bases, and 12 bases separated the two germline ends. CDR3 region: CASSWDNRHSPLHF. CDR3 coding DNA: TGTGCCAGCAGCTGGGACAATAGGCATTCACCCCTCCACTTT.

This chain joins TRBV6-6 and TRBJ1-1; 7 positions agree with TRBD1. V dropped 11 bases and J dropped 0; count of bases not matched to a gene: 6. In germline, CDR1 is MNHNY, CDR2 SVGAGI (reference sequence). The CDR3 runs to 13 residues. In DNA form, the CDR3 reads TGTGCCGGAAAGGGACAGATGAACACTGAAGCTTTCTTT. Encoded protein: CAGKGQMNTEAFF.

This clone was recorded only once. V gene TRBV7-2 combines with J gene TRBJ2-7; 9 bases align to TRBD2. The V gene's germline CDR1 is SGHTA and CDR2 FQGNSA. The CDR3 totals 14 residues. V dropped 3 bases and J dropped 2; count of bases not matched to a gene: 2. CDR3 amino acids: CASSFSGSPYEQYF. The CDR3 nucleotides are TGTGCCAGCAGCTTTAGCGGGAGTCCCTACGAGCAGTACTTC.

The J gene is TRBJ2-1, the V gene TRBV28; D perhaps matches TRBD2 (5 bases). There are 15 residues in the CDR3. V was trimmed by 5 bases and J by 8 bases, leaving 19 bases between them. Per the germline V gene, CDR1 is MDHEN and CDR2 is SYDVKM. This CDR3 reads CASSQPGIGDDEQFF. DNA for the CDR3: TGTGCCAGCAGTCAGCCGGGAATAGGAGACGATGAGCAGTTCTTC.

Sample share makes this clone medium-sized. The rearrangement uses TRBV4-1 and TRBJ1-5; no firm D call. The CDR3 loop spans 15 amino acids. Germline loops: CDR1 MGHRA, CDR2 YSYEKL. V was cut by 0 bases and J by 0 bases, with 6 bases left in between. The CDR3 region is CASSQDWISNQPQHF. The CDR3 bases are TGCGCCAGCAGCCAAGATTGGATTAGCAATCAGCCCCAGCATTTT.

This clone has only a few counts. The genes are TRBV7-9 and TRBJ2-3; 7 nucleotides match TRBD1. With V trimmed by 2 bases and J by 2 bases, 7 bases remained unmatched. Germline V lookup: CDR1 SEHNR, CDR2 FQNEAQ (reference sequence). The CDR3 totals 16 residues. CDR3 loop: CASSLTRQGPTDTQYF. Here the CDR3 DNA reads TGTGCCAGCAGCTTAACCCGACAGGGCCCCACAGATACGCAGTATTTT.

The chain employs TRBV27 and TRBJ2-2; perhaps TRBD1 as D (5 bases). The V gene's germline CDR1 is MNHEY and CDR2 SMNVEV (reference sequence). The CDR3 has 15 residues. V dropped 3 bases and J dropped 4 bases, with 12 bases sitting between them. DNA of the CDR3: TGTGCCAGCAGTTTTCGTGGGGCCAGCACCGGGGAGCTGTTTTTT. Translating gives CASSFRGASTGELFF.